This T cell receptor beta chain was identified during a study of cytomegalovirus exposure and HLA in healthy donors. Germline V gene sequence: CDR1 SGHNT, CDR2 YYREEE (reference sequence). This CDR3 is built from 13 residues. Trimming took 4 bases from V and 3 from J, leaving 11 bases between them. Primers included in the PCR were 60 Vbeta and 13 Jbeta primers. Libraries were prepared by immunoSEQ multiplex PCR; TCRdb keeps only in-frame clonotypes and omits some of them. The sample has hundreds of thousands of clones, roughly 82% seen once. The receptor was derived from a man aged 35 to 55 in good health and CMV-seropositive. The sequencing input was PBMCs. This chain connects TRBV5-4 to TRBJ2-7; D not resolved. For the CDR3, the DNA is TGTGCCAGCAGCCAAGACATTAGCTACGAGCAGTACTTC. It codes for CASSQDISYEQYF. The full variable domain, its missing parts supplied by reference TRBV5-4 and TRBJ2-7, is ETGVTQSPTHLIKTRGQQVTLRCSSQSGHNTVSWYQQALGQGPQFIFQYYREEENGRGNFPPRFSGLQFPNYSSELNVNALELDDSALYLCASSQDISYEQYFGPGTRLTVT.